This T cell receptor (beta chain) stems from a study of Graves' ophthalmopathy and Graves' hyperthyroidism. The PBMCs used were ones drawn from 9.5 to 10 ml of fresh peripheral blood. In its sample, this clonotype was seen many times. Amplifying from RNA transcripts, the study obtained TCR beta CDR3 regions. The authors performed first-round RT-PCR with HTBI primers and then a second-round multiplex PCR. Via MiXCR, TCRdb re-called the multiplex PCR reads, giving one row per CDR3 protein. The sample lists 600,000 to 650,000 distinct CDR3 sequences; 22% were seen once. This TCR was sampled from a woman under 30 with stable Graves' hyperthyroidism. Some clones in this sample may be carry-over from other donors' samples. Specimen: peripheral blood.

The CDR3 nucleotides read TGTGCCAGCAGTCTCCCCTTTCGCACTGAAGCTTTCTTT. Translating it yields CASSLPFRTEAFF. V is TRBV12-3 or TRBV12-4 and J is TRBJ1-1; D uncertain. V was cut by 5 bases and J by 4 bases, with 11 bases left in between. The CDR3 is 13 amino acids.